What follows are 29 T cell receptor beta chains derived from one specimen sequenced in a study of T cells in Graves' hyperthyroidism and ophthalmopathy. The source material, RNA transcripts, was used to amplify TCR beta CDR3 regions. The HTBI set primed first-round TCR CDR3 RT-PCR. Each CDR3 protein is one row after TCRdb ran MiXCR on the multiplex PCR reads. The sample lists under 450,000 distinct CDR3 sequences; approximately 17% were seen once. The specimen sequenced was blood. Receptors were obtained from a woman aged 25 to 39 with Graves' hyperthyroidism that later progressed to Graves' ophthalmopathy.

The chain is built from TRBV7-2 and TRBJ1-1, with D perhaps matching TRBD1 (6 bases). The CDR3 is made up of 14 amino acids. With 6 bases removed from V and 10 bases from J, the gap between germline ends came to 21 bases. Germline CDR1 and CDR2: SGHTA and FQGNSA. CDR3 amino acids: CASRPDSSFPAAFF. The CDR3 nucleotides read TGTGCCAGCAGACCGGACAGCTCATTCCCTGCAGCTTTCTTT.

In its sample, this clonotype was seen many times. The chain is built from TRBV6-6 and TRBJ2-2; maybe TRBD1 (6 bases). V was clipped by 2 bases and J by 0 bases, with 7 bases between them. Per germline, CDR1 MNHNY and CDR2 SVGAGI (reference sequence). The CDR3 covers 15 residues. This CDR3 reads CASSYRTANTGELFF. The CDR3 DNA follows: TGTGCCAGCAGTTACAGGACAGCGAACACCGGGGAGCTGTTTTTT.

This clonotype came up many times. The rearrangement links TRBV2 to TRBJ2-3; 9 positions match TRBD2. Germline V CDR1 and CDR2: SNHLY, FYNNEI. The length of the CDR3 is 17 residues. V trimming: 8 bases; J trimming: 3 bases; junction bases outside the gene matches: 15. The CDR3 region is CASVVASGAAGTDTQYF. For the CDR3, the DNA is TGTGCCAGCGTGGTGGCTAGCGGGGCCGCTGGTACAGATACGCAGTATTTT.

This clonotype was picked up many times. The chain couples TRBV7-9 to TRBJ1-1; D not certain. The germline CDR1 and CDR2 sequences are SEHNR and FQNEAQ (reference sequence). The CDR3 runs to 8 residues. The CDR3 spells CTVTEAFF. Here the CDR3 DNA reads TGTACGGTTACTGAAGCTTTCTTT.

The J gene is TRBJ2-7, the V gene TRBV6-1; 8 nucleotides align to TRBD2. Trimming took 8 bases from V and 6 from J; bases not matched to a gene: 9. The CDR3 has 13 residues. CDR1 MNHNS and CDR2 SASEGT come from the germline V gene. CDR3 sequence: CASAHLTSGEQYF. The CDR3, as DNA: TGTGCCAGCGCCCATCTTACTAGCGGCGAGCAGTACTTC.

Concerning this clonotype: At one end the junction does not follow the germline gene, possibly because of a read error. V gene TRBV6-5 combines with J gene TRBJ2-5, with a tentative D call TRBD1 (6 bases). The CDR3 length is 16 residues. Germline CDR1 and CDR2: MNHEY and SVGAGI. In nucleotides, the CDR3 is TGTGCCAGCAGTTATATCCCAGGGGTCCACCAAGAGACCCACTACTTC. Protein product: CASSYIPGVHQETHYF.

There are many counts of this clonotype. The CDR3 loop is CASSQDPGLAGGQETQYF. CDR3 nucleotides: TGCGCCAGCAGCCAAGATCCCGGACTAGCGGGGGGGCAGGAGACCCAGTACTTC. V and J are TRBV4-1 and TRBJ2-5; 15 bases align to TRBD2. The V segment lost 0 bases and the J segment 5 bases; nucleotides outside the gene matches: 7. Germline V gene data show CDR1 as MGHRA and CDR2 as YSYEKL. The CDR3 is 18 residues long.

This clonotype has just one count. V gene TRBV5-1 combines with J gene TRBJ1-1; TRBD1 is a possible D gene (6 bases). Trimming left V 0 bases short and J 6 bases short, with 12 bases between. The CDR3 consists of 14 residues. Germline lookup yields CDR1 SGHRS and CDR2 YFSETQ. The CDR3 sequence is CASSLGTATAEAFF. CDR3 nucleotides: TGCGCCAGCAGCTTGGGGACAGCCACGGCTGAAGCTTTCTTT.

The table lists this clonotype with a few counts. The CDR3 here is CASSVSKNAQGMGEKLFF. Written as DNA, the CDR3 is TGTGCCAGCAGCGTATCGAAGAACGCACAGGGAATGGGGGAAAAACTGTTTTTT. V gene TRBV9 combines with J gene TRBJ1-4; TRBD1 might be the D (6 bases). The V end was cut by 1 base, the J end by 8 bases, with 24 bases between. The CDR3 is 18 residues long. The germline gives CDR1 SGDLS, CDR2 YYNGEE.

In DNA form, the CDR3 reads TGTGCCAGCAGCTTAGTTGGCGCAGGGAGTAGCACAGATACGCAGTATTTT. Its translation: CASSLVGAGSSTDTQYF. This chain links TRBV7-8 with TRBJ2-3; D tentatively fits TRBD1 or TRBD2 (5 bases each). The CDR3 is made up of 17 amino acids. Germline-derived CDR1 and CDR2 are SGHVS and FQNEAQ. V lost 1 base and J 0 bases, leaving 14 bases between the germline ends.

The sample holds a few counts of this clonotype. CDR3 coding DNA: TGTGCCAGCAGCTTAGCGATTAACAGGCAAAATGAAAAACTGTTTTTT. Its protein is CASSLAINRQNEKLFF. This chain links TRBV7-9 with TRBJ1-4; D is perhaps TRBD1 (5 bases). The CDR3 spans 16 residues. The V gene's germline CDR1 is SEHNR and CDR2 FQNEAQ (reference sequence). Between the trimmed V and J ends, which lost 0 bases and 5 bases, there was a span of 13 bases.

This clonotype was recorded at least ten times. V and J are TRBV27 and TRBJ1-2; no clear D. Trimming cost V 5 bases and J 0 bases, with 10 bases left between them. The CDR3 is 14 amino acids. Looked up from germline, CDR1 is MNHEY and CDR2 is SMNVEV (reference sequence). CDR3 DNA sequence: TGTGCCAGCAGTCGAACGAACACTAACTATGGCTACACCTTC. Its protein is CASSRTNTNYGYTF.

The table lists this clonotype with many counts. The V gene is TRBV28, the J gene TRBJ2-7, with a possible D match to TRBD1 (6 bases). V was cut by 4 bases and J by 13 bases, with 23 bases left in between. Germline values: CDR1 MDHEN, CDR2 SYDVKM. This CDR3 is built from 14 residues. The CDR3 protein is CASSSVGAGVPPYF. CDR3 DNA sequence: TGTGCCAGCAGTTCCGTCGGGGCAGGGGTTCCCCCTTACTTC.

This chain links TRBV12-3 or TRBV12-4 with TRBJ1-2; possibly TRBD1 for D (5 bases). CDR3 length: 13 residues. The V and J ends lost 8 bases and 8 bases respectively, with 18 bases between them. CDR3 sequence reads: CASGPGYRGGYTF. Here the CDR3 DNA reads TGTGCCAGCGGACCAGGGTATCGTGGCGGCTACACCTTC.

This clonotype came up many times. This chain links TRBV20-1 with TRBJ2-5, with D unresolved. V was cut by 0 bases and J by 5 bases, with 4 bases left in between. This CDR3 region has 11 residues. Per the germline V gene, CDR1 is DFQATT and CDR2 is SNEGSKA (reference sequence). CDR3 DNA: TGCAGTGCTAGAGAGGAGGAGACCCAGTACTTC. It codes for CSAREEETQYF.

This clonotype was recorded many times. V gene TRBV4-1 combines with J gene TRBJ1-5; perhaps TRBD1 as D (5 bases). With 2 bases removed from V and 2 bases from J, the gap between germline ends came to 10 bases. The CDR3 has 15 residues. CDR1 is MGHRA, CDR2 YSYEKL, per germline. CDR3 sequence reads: CASSQSSGRNQPQHF. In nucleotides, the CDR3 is TGCGCCAGCAGCCAAAGTTCAGGGCGCAATCAGCCCCAGCATTTT.

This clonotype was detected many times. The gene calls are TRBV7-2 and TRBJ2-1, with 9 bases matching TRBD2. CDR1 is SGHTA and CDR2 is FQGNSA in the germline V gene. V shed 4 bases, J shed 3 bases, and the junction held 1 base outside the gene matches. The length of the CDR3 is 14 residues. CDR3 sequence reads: CASSSTSGYNEQFF. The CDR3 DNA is TGTGCCAGCAGCTCGACTAGCGGCTACAATGAGCAGTTCTTC.

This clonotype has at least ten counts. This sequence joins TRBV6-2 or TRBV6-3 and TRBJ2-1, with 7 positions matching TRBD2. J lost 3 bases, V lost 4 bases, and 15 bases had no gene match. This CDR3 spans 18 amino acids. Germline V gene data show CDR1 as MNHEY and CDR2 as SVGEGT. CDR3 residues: CASSFPLLAGVHYNEQFF. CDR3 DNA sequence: TGTGCCAGCAGTTTCCCCCTTCTTGCGGGAGTTCACTACAATGAGCAGTTCTTC.

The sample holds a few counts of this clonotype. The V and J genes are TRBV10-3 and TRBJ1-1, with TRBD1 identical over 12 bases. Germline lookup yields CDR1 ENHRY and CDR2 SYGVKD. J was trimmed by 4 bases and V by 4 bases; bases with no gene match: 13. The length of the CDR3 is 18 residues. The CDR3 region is CAISVKIGTGGTGTEAFF. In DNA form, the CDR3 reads TGTGCCATCAGTGTGAAAATCGGGACAGGGGGCACGGGCACTGAAGCTTTCTTT.

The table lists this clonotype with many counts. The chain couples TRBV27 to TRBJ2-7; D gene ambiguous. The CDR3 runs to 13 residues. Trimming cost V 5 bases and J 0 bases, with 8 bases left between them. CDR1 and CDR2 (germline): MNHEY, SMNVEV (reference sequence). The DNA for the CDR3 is TGTGCCAGCAGTGTTCAGTCCTCCTACGAGCAGTACTTC. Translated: CASSVQSSYEQYF.

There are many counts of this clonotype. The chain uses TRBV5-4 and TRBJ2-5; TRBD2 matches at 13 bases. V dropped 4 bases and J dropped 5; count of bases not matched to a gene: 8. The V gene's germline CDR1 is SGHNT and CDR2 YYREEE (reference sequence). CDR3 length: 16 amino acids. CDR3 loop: CASSVGLAGVDETQYF. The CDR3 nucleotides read TGTGCCAGCAGCGTAGGACTAGCGGGAGTGGATGAGACCCAGTACTTC.

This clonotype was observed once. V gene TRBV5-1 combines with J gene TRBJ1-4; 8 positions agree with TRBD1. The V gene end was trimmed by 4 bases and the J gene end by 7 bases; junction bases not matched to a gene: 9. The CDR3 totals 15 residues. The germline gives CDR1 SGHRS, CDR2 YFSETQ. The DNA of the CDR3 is TGCGCCAGCAGCCTGGAAGGGACAGGAGCTGAAAAACTGTTTTTT. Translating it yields CASSLEGTGAEKLFF.

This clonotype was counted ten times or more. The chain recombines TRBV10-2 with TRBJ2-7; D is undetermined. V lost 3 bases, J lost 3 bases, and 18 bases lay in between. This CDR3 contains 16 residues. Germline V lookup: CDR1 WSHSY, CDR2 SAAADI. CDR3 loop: CASSEYLAGPNYEQYF. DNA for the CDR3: TGCGCCAGCAGTGAATACTTGGCAGGACCTAACTACGAGCAGTACTTC.

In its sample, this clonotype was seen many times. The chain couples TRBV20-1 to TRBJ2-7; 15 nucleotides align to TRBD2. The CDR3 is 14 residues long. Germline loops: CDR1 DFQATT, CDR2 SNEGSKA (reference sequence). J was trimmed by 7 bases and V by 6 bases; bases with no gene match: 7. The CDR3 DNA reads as TGCAGTGCACCCGGACTAGCGGGAGGGTGGGAGCAGTACTTC. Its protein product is CSAPGLAGGWEQYF.

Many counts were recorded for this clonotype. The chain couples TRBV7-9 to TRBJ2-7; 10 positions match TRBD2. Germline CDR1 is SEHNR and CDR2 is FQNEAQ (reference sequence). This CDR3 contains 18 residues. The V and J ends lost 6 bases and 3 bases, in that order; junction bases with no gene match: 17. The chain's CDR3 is CASSLALAGAGIFYEQYF. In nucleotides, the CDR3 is TGTGCCAGCAGTTTGGCCCTAGCGGGGGCCGGGATCTTCTACGAGCAGTACTTC.

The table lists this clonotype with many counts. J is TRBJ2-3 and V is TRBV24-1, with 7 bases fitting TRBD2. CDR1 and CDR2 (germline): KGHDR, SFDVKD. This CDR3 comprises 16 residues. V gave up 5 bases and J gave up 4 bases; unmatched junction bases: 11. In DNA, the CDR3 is TGTGCCACCAGTGGGGCCGAGGGAGGGCCCCCAGATACGCAGTATTTT. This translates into CATSGAEGGPPDTQYF.

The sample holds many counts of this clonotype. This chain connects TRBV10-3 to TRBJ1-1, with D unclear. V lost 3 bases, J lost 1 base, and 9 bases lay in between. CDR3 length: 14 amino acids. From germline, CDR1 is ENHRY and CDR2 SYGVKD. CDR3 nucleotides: TGTGCCATCAGTGATCAGTACGGGAACACTGAAGCTTTCTTT. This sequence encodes CAISDQYGNTEAFF.

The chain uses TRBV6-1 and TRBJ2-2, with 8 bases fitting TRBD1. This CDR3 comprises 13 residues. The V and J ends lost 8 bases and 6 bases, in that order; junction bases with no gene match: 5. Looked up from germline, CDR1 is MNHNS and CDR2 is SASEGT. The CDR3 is CASGTGGSGELFF. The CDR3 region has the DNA TGTGCCAGCGGAACAGGGGGATCCGGGGAGCTGTTTTTT.

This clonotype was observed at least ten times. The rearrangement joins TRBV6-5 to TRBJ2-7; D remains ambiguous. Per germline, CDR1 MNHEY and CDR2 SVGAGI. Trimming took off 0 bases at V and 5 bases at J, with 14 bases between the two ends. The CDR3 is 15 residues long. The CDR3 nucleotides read TGTGCCAGCAGTTACTCTTACGGTCTCAACGACGAGCAGTACTTC. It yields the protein CASSYSYGLNDEQYF.